This T cell receptor gamma chain originates from a study of Vδ1+ human thymocytes (dated by TCRdb to 2016 to 2018). Some background on the complete study: mRNA-level TRG and TRD CDR3 repertoires of highly purified Vdelta1+ thymocytes from young children were characterised as a data resource. The multiplex-based CDR3 amplicon strategy had previously been validated against 5'RACE-based CDR3 amplicon generation methods. What the study reported, not specific to this receptor: The use of highly purified populations and single-cell validation was advised by the authors, since misinterpretation of bulk repertoire data could be caused by unexpected Vdelta2 sequences. Although sort purity was high, around a fifth of thymic TRD sequences were Vdelta2 (with a few Vdelta3), in contrast to the peripheral blood Vdelta1+ controls. Numerous TRG clonotypes were shared among donors (up to about 6.9x10^3), while TRD repertoires were essentially private (a maximum of 116 shared). The thymic TRG and TRD repertoires appeared highly polyclonal, with Gaussian CDR3 length distributions, in contrast to the oligoclonal repertoires of peripheral blood. Because no clustering by age or sex was observed, donors were not stratified by these variables in the analyses.

RNA extraction was carried out with the RNeasy mini kit, and reverse transcription was then done using Superscript III. Multiplex PCR was used to generate CDR3 amplicons, with pooled V-gene forward primers and a constant-region reverse primer carrying Illumina adaptor overhangs. Amplicons were gel-purified, then indexed with Nextera index primers over around 8 extra PCR cycles and purified with AMPure XP beads. Libraries were sequenced on an Illumina MiSeq with paired-end 250 bp reads, dual indexing and roughly 20% PhiX spike-in. The paper's data handling went like this. Reads were quality checked with FastQC, and TRG read pairs were merged with ea-utils fastq-join. IMGT/HighV-QUEST was used to annotate sequences, retaining only productive sequences with an unambiguous V-gene assignment, and each clonotype was defined by an identical CDR3 sequence. For downstream analysis, the tools were VDJtools 1.1.1, tcR 2.2.3, Treemap and vegan Shannon diversity in R 3.4.4. Public reads were reanalyzed in TCRdb with CATT, and rows carrying the same DNA were merged afterwards. The V and J calls follow TCRdb's processing rather than the paper's. The sample includes 7,000 to 9,500 gamma-chain clones, with roughly three fifths observed a single time. The ten most abundant clones make up 1.4% to 1.5% of the sample.

The CDR3, cysteine through phenylalanine, is 12 amino acids long. Left in the record is the CDR3 DNA by itself, 36 bases read in frame from the first base. CDR1 and CDR2 are read off the germline V gene (reference sequence) as GITISATS and ISYDGTV. Thymic samples were depleted of alphabeta T cells, then CD3+ TCRVdelta1+ TCRVdelta2- thymocytes were FACS-sorted. The purity of the sorted Vdelta1+ thymocytes was between 98% and 99.6%. The thymic specimens were obtained from 7 to 9 paediatric patients, aged about 5 days to 17 months, who were having corrective cardiac surgery. Thymic tissue was dispersed, and mononuclear cells were isolated on a Histopaque-1077 density gradient. For staining, the antibodies used were anti-TCRVdelta1 clone TS8.2, anti-TCRVdelta2 clone B6, anti-CD3 clone HIT3a and anti-TCRalphabeta clone IP26. As concerns this clone: What this receptor recognizes is not known. This may arise from a read error, as a much more abundant clone is one base away. This specimen includes other DNA sequences encoding the same CDR3.

The material sequenced was Vdelta1+ gamma-delta thymocytes from the thymus. The sample's cell subset or site, from its label and the paper: FACS-sorted CD3+ TCRalphabeta- TCRVdelta1+ TCRVdelta2- thymocytes. The chain employs TRGV9 and TRGJ1 or TRGJ2. Here the J gene came from matching the DNA to germline, since TCRdb omits it. The TCR originated in a girl under two years old who had congenital heart surgery. The DNA sequence follows: TGTGCCTTATGGGAGGTGCGGTATAAGAAACTCTTT. Translated, this is CALWEVRYKKLF.